Described below is a single T cell receptor (beta chain) sequence and its context. What it binds is not known. This sample stems from a study of chemoradiotherapy in HPV16-positive cancers. Whole-study results and caveats: Functional assays defining HPV-specific T cells used only a couple of HPV16-positive patients.

Profiled with immunoSEQ multiplex PCR; TCRdb holds only in-frame clones, not every one. The table has approximately 15,000 clones, under 80% seen once. The CDR3 is 13 amino acids. Germline V gene sequence: CDR1 LGHNA, CDR2 YSLEER. Trimming left V 1 base short and J 3 bases short, with 6 bases between. The sample here was taken from a patient who underwent chemoradiotherapy. The rearrangement joins TRBV4-3 to TRBJ1-1; D unclear. This receptor was obtained from a human donor with HPV-associated anogenital cancer. The CDR3 region has the DNA TGCGCCAGCAGCCAAGTAAGTTACACTGAAGCTTTCTTT. Translated: CASSQVSYTEAFF.